This is a list of T cell receptor beta chains from one sample in a study of blood T cells in healthy people across ages. TCRdb ran MiXCR on the 5' RACE reads and lists one entry per CDR3 protein. Among some 750,000 distinct CDR3 sequences, 22% were seen once, and the ten largest hold 20% to 25%. The sample taken for sequencing was blood. The receptor set was obtained from a man aged 65-85 years in good health. Both conserved end residues are part of each CDR3. The order of the fields is clone size, V gene, J gene, CDR3 protein. Some rows have no size entry. The others give once, few or many, or a class for an expanded clone.

size: few
V: TRBV5-1
J: TRBJ2-1
CDR3: CASRGDNEQFF

size: NA
V: TRBV6-1
J: TRBJ1-2
CDR3: CASTTWDTHGYTF

size: few
V: TRBV20-1
J: TRBJ2-3
CDR3: CSARMGGSGDTQYF

size: NA
V: TRBV2
J: TRBJ2-2
CDR3: CASSRGQATNTGELFF

size: few
V: TRBV6-6
J: TRBJ1-2
CDR3: CASSDWGYGYTF

size: NA
V: TRBV5-1
J: TRBJ1-1
CDR3: CASSLGDRDRAFF

size: few
V: TRBV14
J: TRBJ2-1
CDR3: CASSQTASYNEQFF

size: NA
V: TRBV10-1
J: TRBJ2-2
CDR3: CASSGRMNTGELFF

size: few
V: TRBV7-2
J: TRBJ1-4
CDR3: CASSSRLTGNEKLFF

size: NA
V: TRBV12-3/TRBV12-4
J: TRBJ1-2
CDR3: CASSILRDRAGYTF

size: few
V: TRBV24-1
J: TRBJ2-1
CDR3: CATAESGRSDEQFF

size: few
V: TRBV12-5
J: TRBJ2-4
CDR3: CASGPGIAGTWNIQYF

size: NA
V: TRBV6-6
J: TRBJ1-1
CDR3: CASSYEDNTEAFF

size: NA
V: TRBV24-1
J: TRBJ2-1
CDR3: CATSDSAQGAVYEQFF

size: few
V: TRBV12-3/TRBV12-4
J: TRBJ2-3
CDR3: CASRATDGLAGRKDTQYF

size: many
V: TRBV7-6
J: TRBJ1-1
CDR3: CASSLSTGNTEAFF

size: NA
V: TRBV24-1
J: TRBJ2-3
CDR3: CATGTGTHTQYF

size: few
V: TRBV24-1
J: TRBJ2-1
CDR3: CATSANRDNEQFF

size: NA
V: TRBV20-1
J: TRBJ2-4
CDR3: CSTLSDGYKNIQYF

size: NA
V: TRBV25-1
J: TRBJ1-3
CDR3: CASPRGVGGNTIYF

size: NA
V: TRBV7-9
J: TRBJ1-2
CDR3: CASSFERSPNYGYTF

size: NA
V: TRBV6-6
J: TRBJ2-2
CDR3: CASSLREGQGGELFF

size: many
V: TRBV5-1
J: TRBJ2-5
CDR3: CASSPGNQETQYF

size: few
V: TRBV10-3
J: TRBJ2-1
CDR3: CAIKSADAYNEQFF

size: few
V: TRBV6-1
J: TRBJ2-6
CDR3: CASESSGANVLTF

size: few
V: TRBV3-1
J: TRBJ2-7
CDR3: CASSRGGGDEQYF

size: few
V: TRBV6-2/TRBV6-3
J: TRBJ1-6
CDR3: CASRPPGRADSPLHF

size: few
V: TRBV6-1
J: TRBJ1-2
CDR3: CASMPGGSSGYTF

size: few
V: TRBV6-5
J: TRBJ1-2
CDR3: CASKKGKGTSNYGYTF

size: few
V: TRBV11-2
J: TRBJ1-4
CDR3: CASSRLIGGTEREKLFF

size: NA
V: TRBV28
J: TRBJ1-4
CDR3: CASLHRARGNATNEKLFF

size: few
V: TRBV20-1
J: TRBJ1-2
CDR3: CSARPFNYGYTF

size: NA
V: TRBV5-5
J: TRBJ1-1
CDR3: CASSLAAGPRGTEAFF

size: few
V: TRBV20-1
J: TRBJ1-2
CDR3: CSARSVHGYTF

size: few
V: TRBV2
J: TRBJ2-3
CDR3: CASTRDSSTDTQYF

size: NA
V: TRBV27
J: TRBJ1-5
CDR3: CAGQPQHF

size: NA
V: TRBV28
J: TRBJ2-7
CDR3: CASSITGATTYEQYF

size: NA
V: TRBV6-5
J: TRBJ2-7
CDR3: CASGKEGLYEQYF

size: NA
V: TRBV2
J: TRBJ1-5
CDR3: CASSERPGQPQHF

size: few
V: TRBV4-1
J: TRBJ2-3
CDR3: CASSPTREGARDTQYF

size: NA
V: TRBV2
J: TRBJ2-1
CDR3: CASSEVRLNNEQFF

size: NA
V: TRBV20-1
J: TRBJ2-5
CDR3: CSSYPGSATLETQYF

size: NA
V: TRBV20-1
J: TRBJ1-1
CDR3: CSAPTKAEAFF

size: NA
V: TRBV12-3/TRBV12-4
J: TRBJ2-3
CDR3: CASSLALGLDTQYF

size: NA
V: TRBV25-1
J: TRBJ1-1
CDR3: CTSSVPGGVEAFF